The next 10 T cell receptor beta chains were all read from a single sample in a study of blood T cell repertoires in COVID-19. The data were produced by immunoSEQ multiplex PCR, yet TCRdb's version contains in-frame clones alone and is incomplete. Of 77,000 or so clones listed, 83% were seen once; the top ten hold approximately 6.9%. Sequencing used peripheral blood. The source is a man in his thirties or forties with COVID-19, enrolled during active disease.

There are a few counts of this clone. The V call is TRBV3-1 (or the pseudogene TRBV3-2), the J call TRBJ2-7, with 12 bases aligning to TRBD1. The V and J ends lost 0 bases and 3 bases, in that order; junction bases with no gene match: 15. This CDR3 has 20 amino acids. Germline V lookup: CDR1 LGHDT, CDR2 YNNKEL (reference sequence). The CDR3 DNA is TGTGCCAGCAGCCAAGAGATTGGCGGGACAGGGGGCCGAAATATCTACGAGCAGTACTTC. Encoded protein: CASSQEIGGTGGRNIYEQYF.

V is TRBV21-1 and J is TRBJ1-5; the table's D gene call, TRBD1, was not cross checked with the DNA. TRBV21-1 has pseudogene status. This CDR3 region has 15 residues. CDR3: CASRNLDRGNQPQHF. Here the CDR3 DNA reads TGTGCCAGCAGAAACCTGGACAGGGGCAATCAGCCCCAGCATTTT.

This chain links TRBV4-1 with TRBJ2-7; 11 nucleotides align to TRBD2. In germline, CDR1 is MGHRA, CDR2 YSYEKL. J gave up 2 bases and V 5 bases, and 5 bases lay outside the gene matches. The CDR3 is 15 amino acids. The DNA for the CDR3 is TGCGCCAGCAGCACACTAGCGGGAGTTACCTACGAGCAGTACTTC. Protein product: CASSTLAGVTYEQYF.

The rearrangement links TRBV28 to TRBJ2-3, with TRBD1 matching over 7 bases. Germline values: CDR1 MDHEN, CDR2 SYDVKM. With 6 bases clipped from V and 2 bases from J, the junction kept 11 bases outside the gene matches. This CDR3 region has 16 residues. The CDR3 reads CASSPPSGGDTDTQYF. CDR3 coding DNA: TGTGCCAGCAGCCCCCCGTCAGGGGGTGACACAGATACGCAGTATTTT.

The chain uses TRBV11-2 and TRBJ1-5; no reliable D call. V was trimmed by 5 bases and J by 10 bases, leaving 9 bases between them. This CDR3 has 11 residues. From germline, CDR1 is SGHAT and CDR2 FQNNGV. This CDR3 is CASSHLFPQHF. As DNA, the CDR3 is TGTGCCAGCAGCCATCTATTTCCCCAGCATTTT.

This chain connects TRBV6-2 or TRBV6-3 to TRBJ2-2; possible D gene TRBD1, 5 bases. The CDR3 is made up of 14 amino acids. V was clipped by 2 bases and J by 5 bases, with 9 bases between them. Germline lookup yields CDR1 MNHEY and CDR2 SVGEGT. CDR3 sequence reads: CASSYQGWTGELFF. The CDR3 bases are TGTGCCAGCAGTTACCAGGGTTGGACCGGGGAGCTGTTTTTT.

The V call is TRBV7-9, the J call TRBJ2-1; D is undetermined. Trimming removed 6 bases at V and 10 bases at J, with 13 bases between. This CDR3 has 12 amino acids. CDR1 and CDR2 (germline): SEHNR, FQNEAQ (reference sequence). The CDR3 nucleotides read TGTGCCAGCAGAGGTCCCGAACAGGAGCAGTTCTTC. It is translated as CASRGPEQEQFF.

The chain recombines TRBV27 with TRBJ1-1, with D possibly TRBD1 on 5 matching bases. V gave up 3 bases and J gave up 5 bases, with 13 bases separating them. The germline gives CDR1 MNHEY, CDR2 SMNVEV (reference sequence). The CDR3 loop spans 14 amino acids. The CDR3 DNA reads TGTGCCAGCAGTTTTACGGCAGGGAGGACTGAAGCTTTCTTT. Amino acid sequence: CASSFTAGRTEAFF.

This rearrangement joins TRBV12-3 or TRBV12-4 to TRBJ1-2; 9 positions match TRBD1. The junction had 7 bases not matched to a gene; V was cut back by 6 bases and J by 8 bases. CDR3 length: 13 residues. CDR3 sequence (DNA): TGTGCCAGCAGCGAACAGGGGGCCTGGGGCTACACCTTC. Protein sequence: CASSEQGAWGYTF.

The chain is built from TRBV30 and TRBJ1-2, with a tentative D call TRBD1 (5 bases). V gave up 8 bases and J gave up 2 bases, with 9 bases separating them. Germline CDR1 is GTSNPN and CDR2 is SVGIG (reference sequence). The CDR3 totals 11 residues. The CDR3 coding sequence is TGTGCCGCGGGACGGAACTATGGCTACACCTTC. Translated, it gives CAAGRNYGYTF.